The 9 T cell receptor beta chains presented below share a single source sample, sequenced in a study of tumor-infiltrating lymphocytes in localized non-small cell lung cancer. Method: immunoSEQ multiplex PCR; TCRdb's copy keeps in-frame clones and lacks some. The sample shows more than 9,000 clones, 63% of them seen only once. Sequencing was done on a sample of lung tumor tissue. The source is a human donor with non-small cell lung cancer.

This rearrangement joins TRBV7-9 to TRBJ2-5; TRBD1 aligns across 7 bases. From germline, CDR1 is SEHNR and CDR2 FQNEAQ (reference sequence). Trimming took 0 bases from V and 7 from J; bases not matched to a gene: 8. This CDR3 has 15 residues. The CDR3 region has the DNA TGTGCCAGCAGCTTAGCACAGGGGATTAAAGGGACCCAGTACTTC. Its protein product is CASSLAQGIKGTQYF.

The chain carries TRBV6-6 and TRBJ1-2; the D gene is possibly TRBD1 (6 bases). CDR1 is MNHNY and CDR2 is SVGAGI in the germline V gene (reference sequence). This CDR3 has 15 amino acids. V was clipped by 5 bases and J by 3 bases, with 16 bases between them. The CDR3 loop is CASSQLWTDYYGYTF. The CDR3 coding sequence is TGTGCCAGCAGTCAATTATGGACAGACTACTATGGCTACACCTTC.

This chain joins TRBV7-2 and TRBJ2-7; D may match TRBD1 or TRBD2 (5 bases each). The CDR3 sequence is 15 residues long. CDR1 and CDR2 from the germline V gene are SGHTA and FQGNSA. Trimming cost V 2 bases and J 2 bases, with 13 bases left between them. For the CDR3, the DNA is TGTGCCAGCAGCTTACGGGACGGAGCTACCTACGAGCAGTACTTC. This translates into CASSLRDGATYEQYF.

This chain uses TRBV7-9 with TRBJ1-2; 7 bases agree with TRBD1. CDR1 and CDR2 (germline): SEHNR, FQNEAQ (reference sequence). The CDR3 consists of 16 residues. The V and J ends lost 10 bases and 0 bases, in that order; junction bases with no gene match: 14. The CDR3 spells CAIVPGGQGANYGYTF. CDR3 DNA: TGTGCCATCGTACCAGGGGGGCAGGGAGCTAACTATGGCTACACCTTC.

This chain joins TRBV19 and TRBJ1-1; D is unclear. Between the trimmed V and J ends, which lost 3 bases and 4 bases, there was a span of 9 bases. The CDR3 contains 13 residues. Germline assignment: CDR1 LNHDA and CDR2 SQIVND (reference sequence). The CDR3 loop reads CASSMAAPTEAFF. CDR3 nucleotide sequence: TGTGCCAGTAGTATGGCGGCACCCACTGAAGCTTTCTTT.

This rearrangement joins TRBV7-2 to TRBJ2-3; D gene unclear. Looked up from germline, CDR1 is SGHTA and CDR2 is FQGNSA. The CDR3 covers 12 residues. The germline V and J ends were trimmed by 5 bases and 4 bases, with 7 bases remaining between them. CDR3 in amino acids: CASSPQADTQYF. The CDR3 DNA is TGTGCCAGCAGCCCCCAAGCAGATACGCAGTATTTT.

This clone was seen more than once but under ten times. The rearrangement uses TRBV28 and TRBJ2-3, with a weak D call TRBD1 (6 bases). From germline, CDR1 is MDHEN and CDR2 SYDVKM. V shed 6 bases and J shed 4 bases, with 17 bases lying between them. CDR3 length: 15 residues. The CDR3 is CASSTLGRGSDTQYF. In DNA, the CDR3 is TGTGCCAGCAGCACCTTGGGCAGGGGTTCAGATACGCAGTATTTT.

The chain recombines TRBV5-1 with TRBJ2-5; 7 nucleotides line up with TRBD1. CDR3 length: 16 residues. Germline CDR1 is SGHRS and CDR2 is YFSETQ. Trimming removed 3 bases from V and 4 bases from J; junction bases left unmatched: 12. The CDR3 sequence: CASSSGNTGVSETQYF. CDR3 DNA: TGCGCCAGCAGCTCAGGAAACACAGGGGTTTCAGAGACCCAGTACTTC.

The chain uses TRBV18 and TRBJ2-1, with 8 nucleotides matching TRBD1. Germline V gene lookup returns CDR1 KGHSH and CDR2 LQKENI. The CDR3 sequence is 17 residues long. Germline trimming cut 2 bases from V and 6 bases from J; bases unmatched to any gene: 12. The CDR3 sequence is CASSPGRRTGQGNEQFF. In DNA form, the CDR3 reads TGTGCCAGCTCACCAGGGCGCAGGACAGGGCAGGGCAATGAGCAGTTCTTC.